The 6 T cell receptor beta chains in this list originate from one sample, sequenced in a study of cytomegalovirus exposure and HLA in healthy donors. The study ran its PCR with 60 Vbeta and 13 Jbeta primers. Using immunoSEQ multiplex PCR, the repertoire was profiled, and TCRdb retains in-frame clones only, with some absent. The sample contains nearly 110,000 clones, about 81% of which appear only once. The sample comprised PBMCs. Receptors originate from a man in his thirties or forties in good health and CMV-seropositive.

The chain carries TRBV11-2 and TRBJ1-1; possibly TRBD1 for D (5 bases). Trimming pared 1 base from V and 0 bases from J, leaving 9 bases between. CDR1 is SGHAT, CDR2 FQNNGV, per germline. This CDR3 has 15 amino acids. CDR3 in amino acids: CASSLVEGMNTEAFF. As DNA, the CDR3 is TGTGCCAGCAGCTTAGTGGAGGGGATGAACACTGAAGCTTTCTTT.

The V call is TRBV29-1, the J call TRBJ1-1; the match to TRBD1 covers 9 bases. Germline trimming cut 7 bases from V and 7 bases from J; bases unmatched to any gene: 13. CDR1 and CDR2 (germline): SQVTM, ANQGSEA. This CDR3 has 14 amino acids. The CDR3 region has the DNA TGCAGCGCAACTCGGGCACAGGGGGCTGTTGAAGCTTTCTTT. This translates into CSATRAQGAVEAFF.

The chain joins TRBV2 to TRBJ2-2; TRBD1 is a possible D gene (5 bases). The CDR3 totals 15 residues. The germline V and J ends were trimmed by 5 bases and 2 bases, with 12 bases remaining between them. CDR1 is SNHLY, CDR2 FYNNEI, per germline. The CDR3 sequence: CASSKTASNTGELFF. CDR3 DNA sequence: TGTGCCAGCAGTAAGACAGCCTCCAACACCGGGGAGCTGTTTTTT.

This chain links TRBV21-1 with TRBJ1-4; TRBD1 is the table's D call, not checked against the DNA. TRBV21-1 is listed as a pseudogene. This CDR3 spans 15 amino acids. CDR3 loop: CASSYSGGTNEKLFF. The CDR3 DNA follows: TGTGCCAGCAGCTACTCAGGGGGGACTAATGAAAAACTGTTTTTT.

The chain recombines TRBV11-2 with TRBJ1-2; D gene unclear. This CDR3 comprises 14 residues. The germline V gene encodes CDR1 SGHAT and CDR2 FQNNGV. Trimming took off 1 base at V and 3 bases at J, with 9 bases between the two ends. The CDR3 DNA reads TGTGCCAGCAGCTTAGTCGCCCGGGACTATGGCTACACCTTC. Protein sequence: CASSLVARDYGYTF. The variable domain in full, completed from reference TRBV11-2 and TRBJ1-2, reads EAGVAQSPRYKIIEKRQSVAFWCNPISGHATLYWYQQILGQGPKLLIQFQNNGVVDDSQLPKDRFSAERLKGVDSTLKIQPAKLEDSAVYLCASSLVARDYGYTFGSGTRLTVV.

This clone was detected only a few times. The chain combines TRBV2 with TRBJ2-1; the D is unclear. This CDR3 contains 14 residues. Trimming took 2 bases from V and 6 from J, leaving 11 bases between them. Germline loops: CDR1 SNHLY, CDR2 FYNNEI. DNA for the CDR3: TGTGCCAGCAGTGAAAGGAGACGTTTCAATGAGCAGTTCTTC. It is translated as CASSERRRFNEQFF.